Following are 11 T cell receptor beta chains from one sample sequenced in a study of T cells in Graves' hyperthyroidism and ophthalmopathy. RNA transcripts yielded amplified TCR beta CDR3 regions. The HTBI set primed first-round TCR CDR3 RT-PCR. TCRdb fed the multiplex PCR reads into MiXCR, producing one record per CDR3 protein. Here the sample spans more than 55,000 distinct CDR3 sequences, under 70% being singletons. What was sequenced was blood. The receptors were sampled from a woman aged 55-70 years with Graves' ophthalmopathy.

V and J are TRBV9 and TRBJ1-1; D is possibly TRBD1 (6 bases). The CDR3 runs to 13 residues. Trimming removed 5 bases from V and 5 bases from J, with 13 bases in between. The germline V gene has CDR1 SGDLS and CDR2 YYNGEE. The CDR3, as DNA: TGTGCCAGCAGAGTACAGGGTGGGACTGAAGCTTTCTTT. Protein sequence: CASRVQGGTEAFF.

The sample holds many counts of this clonotype. The J gene is TRBJ2-3, the V gene TRBV10-1; 9 bases line up with TRBD2. The CDR3 runs 17 residues. V was pared by 0 bases and J by 2 bases, with 6 bases of the junction left unmatched. In germline, CDR1 is WNHNN, CDR2 SYGVQD (reference sequence). CDR3 protein: CASSESASGAVTDTQYF. CDR3 sequence (DNA): TGCGCCAGCAGTGAGTCGGCTAGCGGGGCTGTCACAGATACGCAGTATTTT.

This CDR3 reads CSAREVRGLSSEKLFF. CDR3 bases: TGCAGTGCTAGGGAGGTCAGGGGGCTGTCCAGTGAAAAACTGTTTTTT. This chain connects TRBV20-1 to TRBJ1-4, with 8 positions matching TRBD1. The CDR3 length is 16 residues. From germline, CDR1 is DFQATT and CDR2 SNEGSKA (reference sequence). The V and J ends lost 3 bases and 7 bases, in that order; junction bases with no gene match: 13.

This chain connects TRBV19 to TRBJ1-2, with 9 bases matching TRBD1. The V segment lost 4 bases and the J segment 2 bases; nucleotides outside the gene matches: 8. CDR1 and CDR2 (germline): LNHDA, SQIVND (reference sequence). This CDR3 comprises 16 residues. The CDR3 here is CASSTLTGGKNYGYTF. DNA of the CDR3: TGTGCCAGTAGTACCTTGACAGGGGGGAAGAACTATGGCTACACCTTC.

In the case of this clonotype: The germline gene is not matched at one end of the junction; a read error may be the cause. This chain links TRBV12-3 or TRBV12-4 with TRBJ2-2; tentative D call: TRBD2 (6 bases). The CDR3 consists of 10 residues. In DNA, the CDR3 is TGTGCCAGCAGTTCCCGGGAGCTGTTCTTT. Translated: CASSSRELFF.

The sample holds many counts of this clonotype. V and J are TRBV5-4 and TRBJ2-2; TRBD1 matches 7 bases. Germline V gene sequence: CDR1 SGHNT, CDR2 YYREEE (reference sequence). This CDR3 comprises 15 residues. Germline trimming cut 4 bases from V and 4 bases from J; bases unmatched to any gene: 7. DNA for the CDR3: TGTGCCAGCAGCAGAACAGGGGTGGGCACCGGGGAGCTGTTTTTT. This translates into CASSRTGVGTGELFF.

The chain recombines TRBV20-1 with TRBJ2-1, with a tentative D call TRBD1 (7 bases). CDR3 length: 15 amino acids. Germline values: CDR1 DFQATT, CDR2 SNEGSKA (reference sequence). The V end lost 3 bases, the J end lost 5 bases, and 17 bases lay between the germline ends. In nucleotides, the CDR3 is TGCAGTGCTAGGGGAGGACAGGACTACAACAATGAGCAGTTCTTC. Translated, it gives CSARGGQDYNNEQFF.

This chain connects TRBV10-1 to TRBJ2-5, with TRBD1 identical over 8 bases. Germline loops: CDR1 WNHNN, CDR2 SYGVQD (reference sequence). Unmatched junction bases numbered 10, after V lost 0 bases and J lost 4 bases. This CDR3 region has 17 residues. CDR3 region: CASSESTEQGAGETQYF. Written as DNA, the CDR3 is TGCGCCAGCAGTGAGTCCACAGAGCAGGGGGCGGGAGAGACCCAGTACTTC.

This clonotype was counted a few times. V and J are TRBV4-1 and TRBJ2-6; 7 bases are shared with TRBD1. The germline V gene encodes CDR1 MGHRA and CDR2 YSYEKL. V was pared by 5 bases and J by 0 bases, with 7 bases of the junction left unmatched. The CDR3 is made up of 17 amino acids. The CDR3 coding sequence is TGCGCCAGCAGCGAAGGGGGCCCAAGCTCTGGGGCCAACGTCCTGACTTTC. Protein sequence: CASSEGGPSSGANVLTF.

The V call is TRBV5-1, the J call TRBJ2-3; 9 nucleotides match TRBD1. The CDR3 covers 16 residues. J was trimmed by 3 bases and V by 1 base; bases with no gene match: 6. Germline values: CDR1 SGHRS, CDR2 YFSETQ. The CDR3 loop is CASSLPGTGKTDTQYF. For the CDR3, the DNA is TGCGCCAGCAGCTTGCCCGGGACAGGGAAGACAGATACGCAGTATTTT.

V is TRBV27 and J is TRBJ1-5; 7 positions agree with TRBD1. Trimming took 6 bases from V and 3 from J; bases not matched to a gene: 14. Germline V gene data show CDR1 as MNHEY and CDR2 as SMNVEV (reference sequence). This CDR3 has 17 residues. DNA for the CDR3: TGTGCCAGCAGGACAGGGCGTAGGAAGTGGTTCAATCAGCCCCAGCATTTT. This gives the protein CASRTGRRKWFNQPQHF.